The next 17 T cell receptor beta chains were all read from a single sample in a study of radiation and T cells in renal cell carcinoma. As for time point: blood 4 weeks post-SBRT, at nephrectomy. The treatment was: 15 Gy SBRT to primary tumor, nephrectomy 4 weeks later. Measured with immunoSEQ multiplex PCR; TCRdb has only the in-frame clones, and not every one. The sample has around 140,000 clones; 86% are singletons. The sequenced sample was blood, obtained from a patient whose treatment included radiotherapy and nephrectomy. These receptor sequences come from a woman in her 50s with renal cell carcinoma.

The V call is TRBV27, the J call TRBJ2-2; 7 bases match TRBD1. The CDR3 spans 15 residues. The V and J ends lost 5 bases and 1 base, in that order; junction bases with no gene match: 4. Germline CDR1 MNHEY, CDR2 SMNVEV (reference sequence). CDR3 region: CASSLWTGNTGELFF. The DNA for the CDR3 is TGTGCCAGCAGTCTCTGGACAGGGAACACCGGGGAGCTGTTTTTT.

The CDR3 region has the DNA TGTGCCAGCAGATCCAGGGAAGGCAAAAACATTCAGTACTTC. It yields the protein CASRSREGKNIQYF. The chain employs TRBV6-5 and TRBJ2-4, with TRBD1 as a possible D gene (5 bases). The V end lost 6 bases, the J end lost 3 bases, and 12 bases lay between the germline ends. Germline V gives CDR1 MNHEY, CDR2 SVGAGI. This CDR3 has 14 amino acids.

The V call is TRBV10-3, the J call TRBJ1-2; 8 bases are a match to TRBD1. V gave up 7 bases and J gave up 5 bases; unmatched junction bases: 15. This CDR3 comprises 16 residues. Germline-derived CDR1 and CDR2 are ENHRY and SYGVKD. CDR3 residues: CAIMPGQGSYIYGYTF. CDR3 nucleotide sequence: TGTGCCATCATGCCCGGACAGGGTTCTTACATATATGGCTACACCTTC.

The CDR3 protein is CASRSGRTSYNEQFF. CDR3 DNA sequence: TGTGCCAGCAGAAGCGGGAGGACTTCCTACAATGAGCAGTTCTTC. The V call is TRBV19, the J call TRBJ2-1, with 9 nucleotides matching TRBD2. CDR1 is LNHDA and CDR2 is SQIVND in the germline V gene (reference sequence). There are 15 residues in the CDR3. V dropped 9 bases and J dropped 1; count of bases not matched to a gene: 7.

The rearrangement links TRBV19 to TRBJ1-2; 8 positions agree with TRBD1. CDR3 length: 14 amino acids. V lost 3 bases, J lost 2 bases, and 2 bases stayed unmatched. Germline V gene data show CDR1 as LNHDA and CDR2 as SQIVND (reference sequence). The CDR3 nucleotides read TGTGCCAGTAGTATGGACAGGGTCAACTATGGCTACACCTTC. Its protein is CASSMDRVNYGYTF.

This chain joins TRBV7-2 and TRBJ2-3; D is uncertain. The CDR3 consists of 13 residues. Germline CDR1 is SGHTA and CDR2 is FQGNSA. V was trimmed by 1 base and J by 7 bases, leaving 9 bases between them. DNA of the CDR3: TGTGCCAGCAGCTTAGTTGGCATCCATACGCAGTATTTT. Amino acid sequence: CASSLVGIHTQYF.

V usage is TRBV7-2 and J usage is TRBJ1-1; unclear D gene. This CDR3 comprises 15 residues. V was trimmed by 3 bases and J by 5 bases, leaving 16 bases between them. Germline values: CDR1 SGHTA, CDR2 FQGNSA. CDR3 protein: CASSFSGPTGTEAFF. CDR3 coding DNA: TGTGCCAGCAGCTTCTCCGGCCCCACGGGGACTGAAGCTTTCTTT.

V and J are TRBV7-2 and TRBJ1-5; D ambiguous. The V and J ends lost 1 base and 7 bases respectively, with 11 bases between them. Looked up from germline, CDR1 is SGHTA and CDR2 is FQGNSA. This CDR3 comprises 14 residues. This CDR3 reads CASSLVGSPQPQHF. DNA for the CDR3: TGTGCCAGCAGCTTAGTGGGGTCCCCACAGCCCCAGCATTTT. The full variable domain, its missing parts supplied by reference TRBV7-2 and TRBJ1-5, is GAGVSQSPSNKVTEKGKDVELRCDPISGHTALYWYRQSLGQGLEFLIYFQGNSAPDKSGLPSDRFSAERTGGSVSTLTIQRTQQEDSAVYLCASSLVGSPQPQHFGDGTRLSIL.

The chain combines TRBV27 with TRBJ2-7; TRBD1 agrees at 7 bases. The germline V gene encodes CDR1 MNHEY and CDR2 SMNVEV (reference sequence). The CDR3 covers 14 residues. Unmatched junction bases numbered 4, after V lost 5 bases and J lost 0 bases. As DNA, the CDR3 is TGTGCCAGCAGTGCGACAGGGCGCTCCTACGAGCAGTACTTC. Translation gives CASSATGRSYEQYF.

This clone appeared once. DNA for the CDR3: TGTGCCAGCAGCGTCAGCCTCGCCGGGGCCAACGTCCTGACTTTC. Translation gives CASSVSLAGANVLTF. The chain couples TRBV9 to TRBJ2-6; no firm D call. The germline gives CDR1 SGDLS, CDR2 YYNGEE. The CDR3 covers 15 residues. V was trimmed by 2 bases and J by 4 bases, leaving 10 bases between them.

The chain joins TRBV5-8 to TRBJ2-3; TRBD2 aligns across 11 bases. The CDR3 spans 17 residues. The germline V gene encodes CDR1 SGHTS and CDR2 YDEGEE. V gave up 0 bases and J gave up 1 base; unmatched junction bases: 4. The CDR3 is CASSLALTSGGTDTQYF. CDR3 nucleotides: TGTGCCAGCAGCTTGGCTTTGACTAGCGGGGGCACAGATACGCAGTATTTT.

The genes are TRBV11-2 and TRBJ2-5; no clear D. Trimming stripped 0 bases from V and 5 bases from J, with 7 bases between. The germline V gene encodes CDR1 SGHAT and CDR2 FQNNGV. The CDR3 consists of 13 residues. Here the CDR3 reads CASSLEGPETQYF. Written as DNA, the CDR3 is TGTGCCAGCAGCTTAGAAGGGCCGGAGACCCAGTACTTC.

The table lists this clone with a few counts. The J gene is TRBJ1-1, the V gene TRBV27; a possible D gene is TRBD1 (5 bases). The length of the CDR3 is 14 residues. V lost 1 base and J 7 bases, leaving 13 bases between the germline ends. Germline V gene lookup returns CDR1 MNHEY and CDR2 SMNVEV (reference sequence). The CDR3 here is CASSLFGLGGEAFF. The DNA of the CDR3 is TGTGCCAGCAGTTTATTCGGTCTCGGGGGTGAAGCTTTCTTT.

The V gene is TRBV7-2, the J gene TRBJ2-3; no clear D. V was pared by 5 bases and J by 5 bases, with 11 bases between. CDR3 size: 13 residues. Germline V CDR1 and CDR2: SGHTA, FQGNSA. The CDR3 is CASSLTHRDTQYF. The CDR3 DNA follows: TGTGCCAGCAGCCTAACCCATAGAGATACGCAGTATTTT.

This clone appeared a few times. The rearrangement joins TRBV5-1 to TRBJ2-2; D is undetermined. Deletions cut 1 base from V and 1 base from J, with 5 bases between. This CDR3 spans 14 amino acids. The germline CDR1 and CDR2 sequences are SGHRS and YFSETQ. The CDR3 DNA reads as TGCGCCAGCAGCTTGAGACAGAACACCGGGGAGCTGTTTTTT. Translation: CASSLRQNTGELFF. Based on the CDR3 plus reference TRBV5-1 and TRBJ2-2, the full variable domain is KAGVTQTPRYLIKTRGQQVTLSCSPISGHRSVSWYQQTPGQGLQFLFEYFSETQRNKGNFPGRFSGRQFSNSRSEMNVSTLELGDSALYLCASSLRQNTGELFFGEGSRLTVL.

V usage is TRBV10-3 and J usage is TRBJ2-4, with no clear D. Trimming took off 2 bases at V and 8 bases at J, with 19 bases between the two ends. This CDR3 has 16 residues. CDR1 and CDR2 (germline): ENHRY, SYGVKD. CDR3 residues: CAISERRLTENDIQYF. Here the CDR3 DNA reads TGTGCCATCAGTGAGCGGCGGCTGACCGAAAATGACATTCAGTACTTC.

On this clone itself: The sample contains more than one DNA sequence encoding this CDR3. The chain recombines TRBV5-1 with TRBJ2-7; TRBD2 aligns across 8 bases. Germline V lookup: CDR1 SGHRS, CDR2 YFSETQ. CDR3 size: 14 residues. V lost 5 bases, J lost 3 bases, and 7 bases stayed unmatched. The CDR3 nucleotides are TGCGCCAGCAGTTTAGCGGGAAGAGGCTACGAGCAGTACTTC. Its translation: CASSLAGRGYEQYF.